This T cell receptor beta chain was found in a study of T cell changes during pregnancy in multiple sclerosis. This CDR3 spans 14 amino acids. CDR1 and CDR2 (germline): SQVTM, ANQGSEA. V gave up 6 bases and J gave up 7 bases; unmatched junction bases: 11. Libraries were prepared by immunoSEQ multiplex PCR; TCRdb keeps only in-frame clonotypes and omits some of them. The profile shows some 60,000 clones, about nine tenths of them singletons. The chain links TRBV29-1 to TRBJ2-7; TRBD1 matches at 11 bases. Sequencing was performed on CD4+ T cells from peripheral blood mononuclear cells, taken in the third trimester of pregnancy. The receptor was derived from a female donor with multiple sclerosis, enrolled in a pregnancy study. CDR3 nucleotide sequence: TGCAGCGTGGGGCCGAGGACAGGGGGCGGGGAGCAGTACTTC. Encoded protein: CSVGPRTGGGEQYF.